Given below is one T cell receptor beta chain in context. The data originate from a study of blood T cell repertoires in COVID-19. About the study: Sources were T cells, B-cell-depleted T cells, or PBMCs; the material itself was cDNA or gDNA.

Cohort assignment relied on participant-reported clinical history. Study processing details: Cell counts per sample came from amplifying reference gene primers. The protocol was immunoSEQ multiplex PCR, while the TCRdb copy is restricted to in-frame clones and leaves out a portion. That table furnishes V, J and clone size, whereas the DNA furnished D and trimming. The table lists around 310,000 clones, 85% to 90% of them singletons. Between the trimmed V and J ends, which lost 3 bases and 0 bases, there was a span of 12 bases. The CDR3 extends over 16 amino acids. In germline, CDR1 is KGHSH, CDR2 LQKENI.

This TCR was recovered from a woman aged 25 to 39 who had recovered from COVID-19. The V and J genes are TRBV18 and TRBJ1-3; D gene uncertain. The sample taken for sequencing was PBMCs or T cells enriched from blood (not recorded which). The CDR3 spells CASSPNSQSSGNTIYF. CDR3 coding DNA: TGTGCCAGCTCACCGAACTCACAGAGCTCTGGAAACACCATATATTTT.